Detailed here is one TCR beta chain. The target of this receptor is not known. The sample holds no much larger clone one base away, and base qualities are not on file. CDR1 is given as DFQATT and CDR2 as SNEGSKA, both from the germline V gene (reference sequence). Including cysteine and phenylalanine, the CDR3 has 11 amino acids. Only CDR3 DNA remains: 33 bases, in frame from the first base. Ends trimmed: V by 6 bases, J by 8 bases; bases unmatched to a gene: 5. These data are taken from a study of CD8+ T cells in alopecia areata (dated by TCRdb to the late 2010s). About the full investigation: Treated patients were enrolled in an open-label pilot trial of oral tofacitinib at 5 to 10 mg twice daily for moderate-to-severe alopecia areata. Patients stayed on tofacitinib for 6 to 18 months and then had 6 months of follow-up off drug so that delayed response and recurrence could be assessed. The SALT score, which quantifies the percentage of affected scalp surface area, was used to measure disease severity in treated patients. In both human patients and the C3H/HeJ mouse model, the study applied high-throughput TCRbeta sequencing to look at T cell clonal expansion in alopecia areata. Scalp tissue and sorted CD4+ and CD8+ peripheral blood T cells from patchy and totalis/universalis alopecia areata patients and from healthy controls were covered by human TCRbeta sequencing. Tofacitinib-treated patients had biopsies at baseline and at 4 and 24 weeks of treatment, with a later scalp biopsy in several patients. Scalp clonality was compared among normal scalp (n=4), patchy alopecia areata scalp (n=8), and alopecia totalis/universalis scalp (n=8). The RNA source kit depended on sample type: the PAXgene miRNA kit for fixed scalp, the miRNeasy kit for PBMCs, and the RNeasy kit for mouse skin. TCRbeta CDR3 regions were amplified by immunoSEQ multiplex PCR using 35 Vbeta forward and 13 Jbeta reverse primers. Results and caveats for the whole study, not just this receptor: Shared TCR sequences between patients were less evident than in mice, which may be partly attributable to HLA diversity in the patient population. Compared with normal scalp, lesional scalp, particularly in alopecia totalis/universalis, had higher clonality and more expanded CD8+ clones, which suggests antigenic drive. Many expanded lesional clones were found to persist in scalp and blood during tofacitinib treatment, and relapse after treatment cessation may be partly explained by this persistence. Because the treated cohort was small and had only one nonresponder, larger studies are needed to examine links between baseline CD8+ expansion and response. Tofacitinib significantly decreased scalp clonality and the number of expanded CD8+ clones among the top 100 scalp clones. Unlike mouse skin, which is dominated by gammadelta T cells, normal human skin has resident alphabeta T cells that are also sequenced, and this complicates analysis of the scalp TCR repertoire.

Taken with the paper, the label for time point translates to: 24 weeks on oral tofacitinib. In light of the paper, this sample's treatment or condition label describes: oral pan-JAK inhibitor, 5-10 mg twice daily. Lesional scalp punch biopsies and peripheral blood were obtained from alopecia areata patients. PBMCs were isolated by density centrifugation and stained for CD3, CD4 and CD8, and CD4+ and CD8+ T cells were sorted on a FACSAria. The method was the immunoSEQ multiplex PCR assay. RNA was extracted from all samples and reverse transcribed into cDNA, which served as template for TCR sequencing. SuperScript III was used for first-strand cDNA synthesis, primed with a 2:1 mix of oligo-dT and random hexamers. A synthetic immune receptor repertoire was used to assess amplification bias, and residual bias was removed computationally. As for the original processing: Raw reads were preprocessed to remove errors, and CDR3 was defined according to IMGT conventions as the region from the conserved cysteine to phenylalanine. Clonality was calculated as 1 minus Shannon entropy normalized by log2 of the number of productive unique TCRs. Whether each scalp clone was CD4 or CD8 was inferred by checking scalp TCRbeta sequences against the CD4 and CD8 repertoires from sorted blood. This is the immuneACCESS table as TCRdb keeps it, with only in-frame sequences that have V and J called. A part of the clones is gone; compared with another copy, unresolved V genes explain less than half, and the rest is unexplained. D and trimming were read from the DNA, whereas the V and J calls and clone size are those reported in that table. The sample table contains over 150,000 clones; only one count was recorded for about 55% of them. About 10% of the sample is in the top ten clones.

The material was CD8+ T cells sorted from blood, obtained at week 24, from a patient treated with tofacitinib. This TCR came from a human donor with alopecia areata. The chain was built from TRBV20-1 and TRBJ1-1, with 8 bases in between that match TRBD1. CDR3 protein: CSAPRDREAFF. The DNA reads TGCAGTGCCCCAAGGGACAGGGAAGCTTTCTTT.